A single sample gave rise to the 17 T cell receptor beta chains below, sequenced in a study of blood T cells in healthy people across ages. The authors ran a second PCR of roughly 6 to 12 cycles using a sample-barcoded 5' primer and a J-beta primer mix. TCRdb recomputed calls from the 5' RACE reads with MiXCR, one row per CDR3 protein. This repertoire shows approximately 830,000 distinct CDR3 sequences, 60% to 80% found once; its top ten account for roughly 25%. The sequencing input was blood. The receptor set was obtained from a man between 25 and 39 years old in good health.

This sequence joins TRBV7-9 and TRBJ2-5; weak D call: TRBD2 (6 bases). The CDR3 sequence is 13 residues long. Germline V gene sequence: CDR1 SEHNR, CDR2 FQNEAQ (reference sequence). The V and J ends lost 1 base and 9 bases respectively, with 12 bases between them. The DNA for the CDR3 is TGTGCCAGCAGCTTAGGTGGAGGGAAGGCCCAGTACTTC. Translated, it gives CASSLGGGKAQYF.

CDR3 sequence: CASSLTGRIRDTQYF. CDR3 bases: TGCGCCAGCAGCTTAACAGGGAGGATCAGAGATACGCAGTATTTT. The chain carries TRBV5-1 and TRBJ2-3; either TRBD1 or TRBD2 may supply D (6 bases each). V shed 2 bases and J shed 5 bases, with 15 bases lying between them. From germline, CDR1 is SGHRS and CDR2 YFSETQ. The CDR3 runs 15 residues.

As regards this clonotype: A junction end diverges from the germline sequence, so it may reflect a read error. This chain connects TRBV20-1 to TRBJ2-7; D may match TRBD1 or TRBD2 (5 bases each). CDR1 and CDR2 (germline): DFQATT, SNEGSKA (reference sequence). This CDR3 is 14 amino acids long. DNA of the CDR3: TGCAGTGCCAGAGACCGGGACGAAGACTACGAGCAGTACTTC. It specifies CSARDRDEDYEQYF.

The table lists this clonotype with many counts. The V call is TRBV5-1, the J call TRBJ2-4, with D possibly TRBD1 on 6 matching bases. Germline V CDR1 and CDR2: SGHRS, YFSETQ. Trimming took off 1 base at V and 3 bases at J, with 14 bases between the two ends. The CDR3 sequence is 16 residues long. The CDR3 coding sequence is TGCGCCAGCAGCTTGTGGGGCAGGGGCAACAAAAACATTCAGTACTTC. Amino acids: CASSLWGRGNKNIQYF.

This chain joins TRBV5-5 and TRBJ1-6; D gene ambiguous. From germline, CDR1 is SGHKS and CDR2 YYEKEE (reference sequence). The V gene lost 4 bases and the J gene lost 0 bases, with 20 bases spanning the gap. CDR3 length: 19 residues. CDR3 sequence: CASSPRGISASSYNSPLHF. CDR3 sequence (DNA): TGTGCCAGCAGCCCTAGAGGGATTAGTGCCAGCTCCTATAATTCACCCCTCCACTTT. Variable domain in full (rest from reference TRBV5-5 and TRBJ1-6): DAGVTQSPTHLIKTRGQQVTLRCSPISGHKSVSWYQQVLGQGPQFIFQYYEKEERGRGNFPDRFSARQFPNYSSELNVNALLLGDSALYLCASSPRGISASSYNSPLHFGNGTRLTVT.

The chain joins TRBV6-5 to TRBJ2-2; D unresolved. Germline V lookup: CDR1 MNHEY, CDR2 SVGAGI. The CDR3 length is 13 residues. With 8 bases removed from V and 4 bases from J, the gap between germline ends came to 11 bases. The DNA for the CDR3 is TGTGCCAGCCTGTGGGGTTCCACCGGGGAGCTGTTTTTT. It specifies CASLWGSTGELFF.

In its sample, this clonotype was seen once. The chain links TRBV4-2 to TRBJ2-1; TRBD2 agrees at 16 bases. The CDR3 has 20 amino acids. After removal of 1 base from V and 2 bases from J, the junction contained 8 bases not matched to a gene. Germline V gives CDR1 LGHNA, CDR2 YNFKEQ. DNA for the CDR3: TGTGCCAGCAGCCAAGCCTTGGGGACTAGCGGGGGGGGCGCCTACAATGAGCAGTTCTTC. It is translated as CASSQALGTSGGGAYNEQFF.

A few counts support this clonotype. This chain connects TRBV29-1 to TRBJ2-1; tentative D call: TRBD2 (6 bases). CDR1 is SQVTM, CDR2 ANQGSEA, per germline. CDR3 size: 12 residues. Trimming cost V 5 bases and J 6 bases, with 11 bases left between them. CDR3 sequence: CSVSGSGNEQFF. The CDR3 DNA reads TGCAGCGTTAGCGGGTCTGGCAATGAGCAGTTCTTC.

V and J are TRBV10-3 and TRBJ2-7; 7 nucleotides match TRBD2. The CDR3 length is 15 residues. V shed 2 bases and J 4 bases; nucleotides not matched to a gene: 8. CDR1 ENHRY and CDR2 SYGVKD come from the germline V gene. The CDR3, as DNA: TGTGCCATCAGTGAGCATACGGGGGGTAGATACGAGCAGTACTTC. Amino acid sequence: CAISEHTGGRYEQYF.

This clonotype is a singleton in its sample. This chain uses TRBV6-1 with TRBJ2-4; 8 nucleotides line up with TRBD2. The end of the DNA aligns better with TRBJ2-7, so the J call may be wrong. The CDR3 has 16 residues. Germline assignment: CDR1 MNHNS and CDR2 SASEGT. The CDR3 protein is CASSGRGGGPPYEQYF. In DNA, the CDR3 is TGTGCCAGCAGTGGAAGGGGCGGGGGGCCGCCCTACGAGCAGTACTTC.

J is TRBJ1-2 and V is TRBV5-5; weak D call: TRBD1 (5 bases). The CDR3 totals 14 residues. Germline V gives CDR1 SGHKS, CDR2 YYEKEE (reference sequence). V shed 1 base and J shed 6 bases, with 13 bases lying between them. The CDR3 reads CASSLSAREDGYTF. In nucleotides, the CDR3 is TGTGCCAGCAGCTTGTCCGCCAGGGAAGATGGCTACACCTTC.

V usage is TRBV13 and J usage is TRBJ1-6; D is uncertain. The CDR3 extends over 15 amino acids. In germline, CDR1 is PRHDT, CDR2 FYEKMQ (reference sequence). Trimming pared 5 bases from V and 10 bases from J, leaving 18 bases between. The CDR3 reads CASSPRRTAASPLHF. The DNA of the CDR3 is TGTGCCAGCAGCCCCCGACGGACGGCGGCCTCACCCCTCCACTTT.

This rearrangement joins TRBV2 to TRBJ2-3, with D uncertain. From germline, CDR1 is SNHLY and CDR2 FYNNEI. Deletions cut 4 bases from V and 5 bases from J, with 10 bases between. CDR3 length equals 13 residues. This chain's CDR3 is CASSVTVQDTQYF. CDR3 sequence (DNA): TGTGCCAGCAGTGTAACAGTTCAAGATACGCAGTATTTT.

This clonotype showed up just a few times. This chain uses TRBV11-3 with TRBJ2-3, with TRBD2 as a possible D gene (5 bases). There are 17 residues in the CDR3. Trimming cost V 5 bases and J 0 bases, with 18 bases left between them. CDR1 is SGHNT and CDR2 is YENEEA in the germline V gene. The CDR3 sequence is CASSPSLSPSSTDTQYF. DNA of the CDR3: TGTGCCAGCAGCCCCTCCCTCAGCCCTAGCAGCACAGATACGCAGTATTTT.

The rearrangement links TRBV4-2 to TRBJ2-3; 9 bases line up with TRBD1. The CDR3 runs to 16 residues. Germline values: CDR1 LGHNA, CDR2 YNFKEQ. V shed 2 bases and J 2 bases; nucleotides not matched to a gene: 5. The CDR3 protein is CASSQLGTGPTDTQYF. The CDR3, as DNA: TGTGCCAGCAGCCAACTGGGGACAGGGCCCACAGATACGCAGTATTTT.

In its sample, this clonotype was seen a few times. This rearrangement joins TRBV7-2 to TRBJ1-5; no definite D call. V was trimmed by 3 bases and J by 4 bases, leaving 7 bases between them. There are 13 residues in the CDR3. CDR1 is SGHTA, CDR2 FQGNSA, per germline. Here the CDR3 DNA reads TGTGCCAGCAGCTTCGGAGAGAATCAGCCCCAGCATTTT. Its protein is CASSFGENQPQHF.

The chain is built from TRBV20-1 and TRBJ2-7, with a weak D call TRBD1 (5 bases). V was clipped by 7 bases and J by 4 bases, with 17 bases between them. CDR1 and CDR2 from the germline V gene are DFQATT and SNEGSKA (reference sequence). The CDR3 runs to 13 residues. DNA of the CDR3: TGCAGTGGTGCTCCAGGGATTGGGTACGAGCAGTACTTC. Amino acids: CSGAPGIGYEQYF.